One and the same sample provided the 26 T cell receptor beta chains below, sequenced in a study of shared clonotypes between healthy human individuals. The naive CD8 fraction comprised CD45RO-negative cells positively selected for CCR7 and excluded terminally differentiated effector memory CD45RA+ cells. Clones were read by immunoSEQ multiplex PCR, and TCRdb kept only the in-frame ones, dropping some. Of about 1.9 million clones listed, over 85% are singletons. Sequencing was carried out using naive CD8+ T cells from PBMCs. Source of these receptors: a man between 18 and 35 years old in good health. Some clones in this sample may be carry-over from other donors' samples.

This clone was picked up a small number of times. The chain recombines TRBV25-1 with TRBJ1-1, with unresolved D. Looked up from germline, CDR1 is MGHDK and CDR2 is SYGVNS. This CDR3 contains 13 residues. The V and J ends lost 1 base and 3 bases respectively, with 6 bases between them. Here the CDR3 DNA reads TGTGCCAGCAGTGAATCGTCGTACACTGAAGCTTTCTTT. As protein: CASSESSYTEAFF. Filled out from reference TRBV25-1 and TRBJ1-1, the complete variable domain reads EADIYQTPRYLVIGTGKKITLECSQTMGHDKMYWYQQDPGMELHLIHYSYGVNSTEKGDLSSESTVSRIRTEHFPLTLESARPSHTSQYLCASSESSYTEAFFGQGTRLTVV.

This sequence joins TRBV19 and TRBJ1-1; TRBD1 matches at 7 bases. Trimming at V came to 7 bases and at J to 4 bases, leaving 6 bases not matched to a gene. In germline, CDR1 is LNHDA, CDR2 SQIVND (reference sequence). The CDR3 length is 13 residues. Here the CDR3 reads CASNSGGSTEAFF. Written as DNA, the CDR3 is TGTGCCAGTAACTCAGGGGGGAGCACTGAAGCTTTCTTT. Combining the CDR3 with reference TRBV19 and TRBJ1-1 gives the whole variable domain DGGITQSPKYLFRKEGQNVTLSCEQNLNHDAMYWYRQDPGQGLRLIYYSQIVNDFQKGDIAEGYSVSREKKESFPLTVTSAQKNPTAFYLCASNSGGSTEAFFGQGTRLTVV.

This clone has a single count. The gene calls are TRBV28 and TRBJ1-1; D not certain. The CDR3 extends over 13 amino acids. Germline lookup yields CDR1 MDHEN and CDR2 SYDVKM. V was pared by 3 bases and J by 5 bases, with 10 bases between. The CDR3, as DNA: TGTGCCAGCAGTTTTGTCTGGGAAACTGAAGCTTTCTTT. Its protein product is CASSFVWETEAFF.

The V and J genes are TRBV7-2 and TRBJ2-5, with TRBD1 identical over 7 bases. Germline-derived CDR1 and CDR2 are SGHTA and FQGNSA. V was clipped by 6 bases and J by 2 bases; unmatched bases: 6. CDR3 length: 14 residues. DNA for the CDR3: TGTGCCAGCAGACACAGGGGTCTTCAAGAGACCCAGTACTTC. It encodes CASRHRGLQETQYF.

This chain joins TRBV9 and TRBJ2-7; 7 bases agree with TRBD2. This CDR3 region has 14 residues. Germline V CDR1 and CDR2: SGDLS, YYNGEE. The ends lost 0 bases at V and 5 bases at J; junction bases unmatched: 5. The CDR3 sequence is CASSVGSTSDEQYF. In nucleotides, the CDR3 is TGTGCCAGCAGCGTAGGTAGCACTAGCGACGAGCAGTACTTC.

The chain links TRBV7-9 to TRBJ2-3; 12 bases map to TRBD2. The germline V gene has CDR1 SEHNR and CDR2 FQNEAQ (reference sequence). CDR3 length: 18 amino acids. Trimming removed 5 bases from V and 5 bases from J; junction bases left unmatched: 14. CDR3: CASSTRDLLAGGIDTQYF. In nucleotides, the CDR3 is TGTGCCAGCAGCACACGCGACCTACTAGCGGGAGGCATAGATACGCAGTATTTT.

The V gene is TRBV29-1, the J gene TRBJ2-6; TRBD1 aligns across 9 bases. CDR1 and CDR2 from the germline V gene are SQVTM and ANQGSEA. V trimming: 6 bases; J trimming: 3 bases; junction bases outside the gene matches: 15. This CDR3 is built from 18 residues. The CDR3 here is CSVAPRTGEGGGANVLTF. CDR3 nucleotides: TGCAGCGTGGCCCCCCGGACAGGGGAGGGAGGTGGGGCCAACGTCCTGACTTTC.

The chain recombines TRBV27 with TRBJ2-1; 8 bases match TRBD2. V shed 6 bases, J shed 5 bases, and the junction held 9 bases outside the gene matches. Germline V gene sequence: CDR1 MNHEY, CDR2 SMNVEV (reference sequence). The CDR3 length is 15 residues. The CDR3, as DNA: TGTGCCAGCAGCTCCGGGACTAGGGGGAACAATGAGCAGTTCTTC. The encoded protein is CASSSGTRGNNEQFF.

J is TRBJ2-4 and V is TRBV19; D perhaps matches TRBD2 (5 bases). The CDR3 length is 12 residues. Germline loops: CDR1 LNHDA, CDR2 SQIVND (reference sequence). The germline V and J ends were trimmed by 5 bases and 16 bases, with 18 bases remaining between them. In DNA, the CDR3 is TGTGCCAGTAGTCCGAGGGCCGGTGGTCCATACTTC. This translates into CASSPRAGGPYF.

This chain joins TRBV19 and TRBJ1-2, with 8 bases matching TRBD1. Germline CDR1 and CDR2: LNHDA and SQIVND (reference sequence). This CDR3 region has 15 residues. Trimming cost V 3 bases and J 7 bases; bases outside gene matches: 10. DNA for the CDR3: TGTGCCAGTAGTATTTCGGCCAGGGGGCCCGGTGGCTACACCTTC. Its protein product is CASSISARGPGGYTF. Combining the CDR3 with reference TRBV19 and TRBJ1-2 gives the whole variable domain DGGITQSPKYLFRKEGQNVTLSCEQNLNHDAMYWYRQDPGQGLRLIYYSQIVNDFQKGDIAEGYSVSREKKESFPLTVTSAQKNPTAFYLCASSISARGPGGYTFGSGTRLTVV.

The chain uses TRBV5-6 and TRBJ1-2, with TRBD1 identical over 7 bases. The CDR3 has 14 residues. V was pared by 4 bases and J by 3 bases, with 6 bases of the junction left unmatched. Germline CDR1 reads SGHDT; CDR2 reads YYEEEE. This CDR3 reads CASSRTDRDYGYTF. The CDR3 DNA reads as TGTGCCAGCAGCCGGACCGACAGGGACTATGGCTACACCTTC.

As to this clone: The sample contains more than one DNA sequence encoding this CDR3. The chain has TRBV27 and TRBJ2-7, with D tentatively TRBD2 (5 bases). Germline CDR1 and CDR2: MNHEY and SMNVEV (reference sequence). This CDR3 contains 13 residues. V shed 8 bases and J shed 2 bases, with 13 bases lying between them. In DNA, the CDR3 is TGTGCCAGCGCACTAGGGCAGACCTACGAGCAGTACTTC. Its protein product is CASALGQTYEQYF.

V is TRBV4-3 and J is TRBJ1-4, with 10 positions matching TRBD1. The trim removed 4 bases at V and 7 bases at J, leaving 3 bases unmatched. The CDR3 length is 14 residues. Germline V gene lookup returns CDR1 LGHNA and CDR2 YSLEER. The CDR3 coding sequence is TGCGCCAGCAGCCCCGGGACAGGGGCTGAAAAACTGTTTTTT. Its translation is CASSPGTGAEKLFF.

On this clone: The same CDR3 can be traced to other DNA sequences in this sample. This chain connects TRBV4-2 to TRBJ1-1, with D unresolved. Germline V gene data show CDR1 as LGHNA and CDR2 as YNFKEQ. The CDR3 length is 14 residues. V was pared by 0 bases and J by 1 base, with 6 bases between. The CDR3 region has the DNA TGTGCCAGCAGCCAAGAATTGGGGAACACTGAAGCTTTCTTT. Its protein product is CASSQELGNTEAFF.

CDR3 nucleotides: TGTGCCAGCAGCAAAGCGGGCAGGGTTGGGACCCAGTACTTC. Protein product: CASSKAGRVGTQYF. This chain joins TRBV21-1 and TRBJ2-5; the D call TRBD1 from the table was never checked on the DNA. TRBV21-1 is annotated as a pseudogene. The CDR3 extends over 14 amino acids.

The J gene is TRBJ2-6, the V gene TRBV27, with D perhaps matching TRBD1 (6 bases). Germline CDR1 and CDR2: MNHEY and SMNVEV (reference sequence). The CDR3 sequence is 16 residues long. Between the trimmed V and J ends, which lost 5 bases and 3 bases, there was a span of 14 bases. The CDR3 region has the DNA TGTGCCAGCAGTCCCCTCAGGGGTGGTGGGGCCAACGTCCTGACTTTC. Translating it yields CASSPLRGGGANVLTF.

CDR3 loop: CASRAGLRDNEQFF. DNA for the CDR3: TGTGCCAGCCGTGCGGGACTCCGGGACAATGAGCAGTTCTTC. V gene TRBV2 combines with J gene TRBJ2-1, with D maybe TRBD2 (6 bases). Per the germline V gene, CDR1 is SNHLY and CDR2 is FYNNEI. V was trimmed by 8 bases and J by 5 bases, leaving 16 bases between them. This CDR3 contains 14 residues. The full variable domain, completed using reference TRBV2 and TRBJ2-1, is EPEVTQTPSHQVTQMGQEVILRCVPISNHLYFYWYRQILGQKVEFLVSFYNNEISEKSEIFDDQFSVERPDGSNFTLKIRSTKLEDSAMYFCASRAGLRDNEQFFGPGTRLTVL.

The CDR3 DNA reads TGCGCCAGCAGCCGAAGACTAGGCCATTCTGGCGAGCAGTACTTC. It is translated as CASSRRLGHSGEQYF. The chain uses TRBV4-3 and TRBJ2-7; weak D call: TRBD2 (6 bases). CDR1 LGHNA and CDR2 YSLEER come from the germline V gene. CDR3 size: 15 residues. V lost 4 bases and J lost 6, with 19 bases in between.

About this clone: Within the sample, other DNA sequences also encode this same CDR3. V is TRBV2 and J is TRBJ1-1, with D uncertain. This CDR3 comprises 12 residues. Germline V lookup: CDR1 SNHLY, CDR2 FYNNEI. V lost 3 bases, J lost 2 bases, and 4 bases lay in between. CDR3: CASSEINTEAFF. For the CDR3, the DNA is TGTGCCAGCAGTGAGATAAACACTGAAGCTTTCTTT.

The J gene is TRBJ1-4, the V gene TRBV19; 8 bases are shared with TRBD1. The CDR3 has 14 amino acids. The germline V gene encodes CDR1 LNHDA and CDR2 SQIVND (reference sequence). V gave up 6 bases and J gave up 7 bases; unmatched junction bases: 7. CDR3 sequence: CASSKTGDFEKLFF. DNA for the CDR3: TGTGCCAGTAGCAAGACAGGGGACTTTGAAAAACTGTTTTTT.

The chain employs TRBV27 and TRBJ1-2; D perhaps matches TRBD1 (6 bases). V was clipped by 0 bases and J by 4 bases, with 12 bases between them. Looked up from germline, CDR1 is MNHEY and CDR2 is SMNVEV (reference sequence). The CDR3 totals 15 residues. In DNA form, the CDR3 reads TGTGCCAGCAGTTTATCCGGGGGCTGGAGCTATGGCTACACCTTC. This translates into CASSLSGGWSYGYTF.

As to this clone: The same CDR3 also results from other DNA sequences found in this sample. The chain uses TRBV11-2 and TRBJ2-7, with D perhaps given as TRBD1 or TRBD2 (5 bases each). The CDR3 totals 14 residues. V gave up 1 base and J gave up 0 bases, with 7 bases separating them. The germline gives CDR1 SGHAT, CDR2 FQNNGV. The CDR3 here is CASSLGGDSYEQYF. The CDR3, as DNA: TGTGCCAGCAGCTTAGGAGGGGACTCCTACGAGCAGTACTTC.

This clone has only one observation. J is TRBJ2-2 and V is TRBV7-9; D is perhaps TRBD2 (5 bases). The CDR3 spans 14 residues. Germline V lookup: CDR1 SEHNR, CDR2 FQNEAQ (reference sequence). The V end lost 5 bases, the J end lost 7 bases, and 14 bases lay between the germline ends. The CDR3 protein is CASSHPEASGELFF. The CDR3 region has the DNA TGTGCCAGCAGCCACCCGGAGGCGAGCGGGGAGCTGTTTTTT. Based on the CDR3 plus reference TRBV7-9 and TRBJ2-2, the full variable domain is DTGVSQNPRHKITKRGQNVTFRCDPISEHNRLYWYRQTLGQGPEFLTYFQNEAQLEKSRLLSDRFSAERPKGSFSTLEIQRTEQGDSAMYLCASSHPEASGELFFGEGSRLTVL.

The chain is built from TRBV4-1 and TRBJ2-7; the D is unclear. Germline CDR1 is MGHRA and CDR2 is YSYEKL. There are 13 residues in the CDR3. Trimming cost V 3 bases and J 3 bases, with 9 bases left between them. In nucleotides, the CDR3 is TGCGCCAGCAGCCACGGTGGCAACTACGAGCAGTACTTC. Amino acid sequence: CASSHGGNYEQYF.

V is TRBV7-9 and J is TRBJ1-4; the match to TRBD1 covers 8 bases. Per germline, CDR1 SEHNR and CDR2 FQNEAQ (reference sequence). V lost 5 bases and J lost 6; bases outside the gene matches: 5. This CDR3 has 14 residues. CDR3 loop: CASSPDRGYEKLFF. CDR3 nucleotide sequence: TGTGCCAGCAGCCCCGACAGGGGCTATGAAAAACTGTTTTTT.

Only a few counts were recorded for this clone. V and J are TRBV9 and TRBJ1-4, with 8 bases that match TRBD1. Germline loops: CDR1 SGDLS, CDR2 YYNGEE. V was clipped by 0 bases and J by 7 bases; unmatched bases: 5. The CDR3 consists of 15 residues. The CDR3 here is CASSVGTGWVEKLFF. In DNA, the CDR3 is TGTGCCAGCAGCGTAGGGACAGGGTGGGTTGAAAAACTGTTTTTT.